The rows below give T cell receptor beta chains drawn from one sample of a study of control samples from healthy donors and cancer patients. The protocol was immunoSEQ multiplex PCR, while the TCRdb copy is restricted to in-frame clones and leaves out a portion. The sample contains around 100,000 clones, 80% to 95% of which appear only once. Sequencing used blood. The receptors stem from a human donor in good health. The donor label of this sample is uncertain. CDR3s include the opening cysteine and the closing phenylalanine or tryptophan. Each record gives: V gene, J gene, D gene, clone size, CDR3 protein, CDR3 DNA. D genes are given only for firm matches. Where a row states a size, it is once, few, many or the class of an expanded clone; other rows omit it.

>TRBV15|TRBJ1-5|.|.
CATSIWGGNQPQHF
TGTGCCACCAGCATATGGGGGGGCAATCAGCCCCAGCATTTT
>TRBV12-5|TRBJ2-3|.|.
CASGLVTDTQYF
TGTGCTAGTGGTTTGGTGACAGATACGCAGTATTTT
>TRBV5-1|TRBJ2-7|TRBD1|.
CASSLSRQGWDEQYF
TGCGCCAGCAGCTTGTCGCGACAGGGGTGGGACGAGCAGTACTTC
>TRBV6-6|TRBJ1-2|TRBD1|.
CASGDSYGYTF
TGTGCCAGCGGGGACAGCTATGGCTACACCTTC
>TRBV14|TRBJ2-7|TRBD1|.
CASSQDLMGQGAYEQYF
TGTGCCAGCAGCCAAGATCTCATGGGACAGGGGGCCTACGAGCAGTACTTC
>TRBV6-5|TRBJ1-2|TRBD1|.
CASSPGTGHGYTF
TGTGCCAGCAGTCCCGGGACAGGGCATGGCTACACCTTC
>TRBV18|TRBJ1-1|.|.
CASSPPGRNTEAFF
TGTGCCAGCTCACCACCGGGCAGAAACACTGAAGCTTTCTTT
>TRBV7-8|TRBJ1-2|.|.
CASSPSADNYGYTF
TGTGCCAGCAGCCCCTCGGCAGATAACTATGGCTACACCTTC
>TRBV18|TRBJ1-4|.|.
CASSPYFSQWEKLFF
TGTGCCAGCTCACCCTATTTCAGCCAGTGGGAAAAACTGTTTTTT
>TRBV3-1/TRBV3-2|TRBJ2-7|.|.
CASSQGRQYSSYEQYF
TGTGCCAGCAGCCAAGGTAGACAGTATAGCTCCTACGAGCAGTACTTC
>TRBV6-2/TRBV6-3|TRBJ2-5|TRBD2|.
CASSFGTSGGIQETQYF
TGTGCCAGCAGTTTTGGGACTAGCGGGGGGATTCAAGAGACCCAGTACTTC
>TRBV10-1|TRBJ1-1|.|.
CASSGNRGRTEAFF
TGCGCCAGCAGTGGCAACCGGGGCCGCACTGAAGCTTTCTTT
>TRBV14|TRBJ2-3|TRBD2|.
CASSELLAGTDTQYF
TGTGCCAGCAGCGAACTACTAGCGGGCACAGATACGCAGTATTTT
>TRBV5-4|TRBJ1-3|TRBD1|.
CASSRDRARNTIYF
TGTGCCAGCAGCCGGGACAGGGCGAGAAACACCATATATTTT
>TRBV10-3|TRBJ2-4|TRBD1|.
CAIRRTGDADIQYF
TGTGCCATCAGGCGGACAGGGGACGCGGACATTCAGTACTTC
>TRBV7-2|TRBJ2-1|TRBD2|.
CASTPSAGPTYNEQFF
TGTGCCAGCACCCCCTCAGCGGGGCCCACCTACAATGAGCAGTTCTTC
>TRBV20-1|TRBJ1-1|.|once
CSAGGMPEAFF
TGCAGTGCTGGGGGAATGCCCGAAGCTTTCTTT
>TRBV10-3|TRBJ1-4|TRBD1|.
CAISEPTDRGRGSGKLFF
TGTGCCATCAGTGAGCCGACCGACAGGGGGCGAGGTTCCGGAAAACTGTTTTTT
>TRBV12-3/TRBV12-4|TRBJ1-3|.|.
CASKEQGYTIYF
TGTGCCAGCAAGGAACAGGGCTACACCATATATTTT
>TRBV25-1|TRBJ1-6|.|.
CASSEYIFSPLHF
TGTGCCAGCAGTGAATATATATTTTCACCCCTCCACTTT
>TRBV6-1|TRBJ1-5|.|.
CASSDPNAYSNQPQHF
TGTGCCAGCAGTGATCCCAACGCCTATAGCAATCAGCCCCAGCATTTT
>TRBV9|TRBJ1-3|.|.
CASSVEGVSGNTIYF
TGTGCCAGCAGCGTAGAAGGTGTCTCTGGAAACACCATATATTTT
>TRBV30|TRBJ1-6|.|.
CAWKTWTYNSPLHF
TGTGCCTGGAAAACTTGGACCTATAATTCACCCCTCCACTTT
>TRBV18|TRBJ1-1|.|.
CASSSYRDEVAEAFF
TGTGCCAGCTCATCTTACAGGGACGAGGTCGCTGAAGCTTTCTTT
>TRBV7-6|TRBJ1-3|.|.
CASSPTEVATGNTIYF
TGTGCCAGCAGCCCCACTGAAGTGGCCACTGGAAACACCATATATTTT
>TRBV27|TRBJ2-7|TRBD2|.
CASSKAGGLYEQYF
TGTGCCAGCAGTAAGGCGGGGGGGCTCTACGAGCAGTACTTC
>TRBV5-5|TRBJ2-2|.|.
CASINGGTGELFF
TGTGCCAGCATCAATGGGGGCACCGGGGAGCTGTTTTTT
>TRBV7-9|TRBJ1-6|.|.
CASSSDRTPNSPLHF
TGTGCCAGCAGCTCCGACAGGACCCCTAATTCACCCCTCCACTTT
>TRBV6-2/TRBV6-3|TRBJ2-5|.|.
CASSKTAHQETQYF
TGTGCCAGCAGTAAGACAGCACACCAAGAGACCCAGTACTTC
>TRBV11-2|TRBJ2-1|.|.
CASSLAGVEQFF
TGTGCCAGCAGCTTAGCCGGGGTTGAGCAGTTCTTC
>TRBV6-6|TRBJ2-7|.|.
CASSWGSGAGNEQYF
TGTGCCAGCAGTTGGGGGTCAGGGGCAGGAAACGAGCAGTACTTC
>TRBV7-3|TRBJ2-1|TRBD2|.
CASSFSGGLYNEQFF
TGTGCCAGCAGCTTTAGCGGGGGCCTTTACAATGAGCAGTTCTTC
>TRBV6-1|TRBJ1-1|TRBD1|.
CASSELGTAAFF
TGTGCCAGCAGTGAGCTTGGGACAGCAGCTTTCTTT
>TRBV12-3/TRBV12-4|TRBJ1-2|TRBD1|.
CASSSRGTYGYTF
TGTGCCAGCAGTTCCAGGGGGACCTATGGCTACACCTTC
>TRBV4-3|TRBJ2-2|.|.
CASSQLANTGELFF
TGCGCCAGCAGCCAACTCGCGAACACCGGGGAGCTGTTTTTT
>TRBV27|TRBJ2-7|TRBD1|few
CASSTDRGTEQYF
TGTGCCAGCAGTACTGACAGGGGGACCGAGCAGTACTTC
>TRBV21-1|TRBJ1-6|.|.
CASSPRTASHHSYNSPLHF
TGTGCCAGCAGCCCTCGAACAGCTTCGCACCACTCCTATAATTCACCCCTCCACTTT
>TRBV20-1|TRBJ2-7|TRBD2|.
CSASRLTSGSEQYF
TGCAGTGCTAGTCGTTTGACTAGCGGGAGCGAGCAGTACTTC
>TRBV19|TRBJ2-3|TRBD1|.
CASTRGGLGGGTDTQYF
TGTGCCAGTACGAGAGGTGGGTTAGGGGGCGGCACAGATACGCAGTATTTT
>TRBV4-3|TRBJ1-2|TRBD1|.
CASSQWGDRAYYGYTF
TGCGCCAGCAGCCAATGGGGGGACAGGGCTTACTATGGCTACACCTTC
>TRBV3-1/TRBV3-2|TRBJ2-5|TRBD2|once
CASSQESSGGETQYF
TGTGCCAGCAGCCAAGAGTCGTCCGGGGGGGAGACCCAGTACTTC
>TRBV6-6|TRBJ1-6|TRBD1|.
CASSGRTGGISPLHF
TGTGCCAGCAGTGGACGGACAGGGGGCATTTCACCCCTCCACTTT
>TRBV19|TRBJ1-2|.|.
CASSIPPGDYYGYTF
TGTGCCAGTAGTATACCCCCGGGGGATTACTATGGCTACACCTTC
>TRBV19|TRBJ1-2|.|few
CASSIWETRQSGYTF
TGTGCCAGTAGTATCTGGGAGACAAGGCAATCCGGCTACACCTTC
>TRBV6-5|TRBJ1-2|.|few
CASSSQDGYTF
TGTGCCAGCAGTTCGCAGGATGGCTACACCTTC
>TRBV19|TRBJ1-5|.|once
CASSILGIRNQPQHF
TGTGCCAGTAGTATTCTTGGAATTCGGAATCAGCCCCAGCATTTT
>TRBV6-2/TRBV6-3|TRBJ1-5|.|.
CASSSLRGLGQPQHF
TGTGCCAGCAGTTCTCTCCGGGGACTGGGTCAGCCCCAGCATTTT
>TRBV11-2|TRBJ2-5|TRBD2|.
CASSLGHAGGSETQYF
TGTGCCAGCAGCTTAGGGCATGCGGGGGGGTCGGAGACCCAGTACTTC
>TRBV2|TRBJ1-1|.|.
CASSQRQVTEAFF
TGTGCCAGCAGCCAAAGACAGGTTACTGAAGCTTTCTTT
>TRBV4-1|TRBJ1-3|TRBD1|.
CASSVGQGRSGNTIYF
TGCGCCAGCAGCGTCGGACAGGGTCGCTCTGGAAACACCATATATTTT
>TRBV3-1/TRBV3-2|TRBJ2-1|TRBD1|.
CASSQNRDRGHNEQFF
TGTGCCAGCAGCCAAAACCGGGACAGGGGTCACAATGAGCAGTTCTTC
>TRBV29-1|TRBJ1-2|.|.
CSVEATKGGRYGYTF
TGCAGCGTTGAAGCCACAAAGGGGGGACGCTATGGCTACACCTTC
>TRBV5-4|TRBJ2-1|TRBD2|.
CASSMRLAGGYNEQFF
TGTGCCAGCAGCATGCGACTAGCGGGGGGCTACAATGAGCAGTTCTTC
>TRBV15|TRBJ2-7|TRBD2|.
CATSRDRGSSYEQYF
TGTGCCACCAGCAGAGATCGCGGGAGCTCCTACGAGCAGTACTTC
>TRBV5-8|TRBJ1-3|.|once
CASSLRSMEFNTIYF
TGTGCCAGCAGCTTGCGGAGTATGGAGTTCAACACCATATATTTT
>TRBV5-6|TRBJ1-5|.|.
CASSLGAGPSFNQPQHF
TGTGCCAGCAGCTTGGGCGCAGGGCCGAGTTTCAATCAGCCCCAGCATTTT
>TRBV20-1|TRBJ2-5|.|.
CSASSGQETQYF
TGCAGTGCTAGTTCGGGGCAAGAGACCCAGTACTTC
>TRBV18|TRBJ2-5|.|.
CASSPIVEQETQYF
TGTGCCAGCTCACCTATCGTGGAACAAGAGACCCAGTACTTC
>TRBV5-6|TRBJ2-5|.|.
CASSGHGGLGETQYF
TGTGCCAGCAGCGGTCACGGGGGCCTAGGGGAGACCCAGTACTTC
>TRBV24-1|TRBJ2-6|.|.
CATSAGPGDISGANVLTF
TGTGCCACCAGTGCCGGTCCAGGGGACATCTCTGGGGCCAACGTCCTGACTTTC